Here is one T cell receptor beta chain with its context. As yet, its antigen is unknown. The record originates from a study of T cells in localized non-small cell lung cancer. Study-wide results and limits: Sequencing was limited to one tumor region, leaving the possibility of heterogeneity open. Adjacent uninvolved lung had the highest clonality, suggesting focused antigen responses.

This CDR3 spans 13 amino acids. Germline V gives CDR1 SGHRS, CDR2 YFSETQ. Trimming left V 4 bases short and J 8 bases short, with 15 bases between. Profiling relied on immunoSEQ multiplex PCR, and the TCRdb table lists in-frame clones only, not all of them. The sample includes around 41,000 clones, around 85% seen only once; the top ten take roughly 6.1%. Sequenced material: peripheral blood, taken before any cancer treatment. The rearrangement joins TRBV5-1 to TRBJ1-2; D might be TRBD1 (6 bases). The TCR comes from a man aged 40-75 years with stage I lung adenocarcinoma. Here the CDR3 reads CASSLDRFVGYTF. DNA for the CDR3: TGCGCCAGCAGCCTCGACAGGTTTGTGGGCTACACCTTC.